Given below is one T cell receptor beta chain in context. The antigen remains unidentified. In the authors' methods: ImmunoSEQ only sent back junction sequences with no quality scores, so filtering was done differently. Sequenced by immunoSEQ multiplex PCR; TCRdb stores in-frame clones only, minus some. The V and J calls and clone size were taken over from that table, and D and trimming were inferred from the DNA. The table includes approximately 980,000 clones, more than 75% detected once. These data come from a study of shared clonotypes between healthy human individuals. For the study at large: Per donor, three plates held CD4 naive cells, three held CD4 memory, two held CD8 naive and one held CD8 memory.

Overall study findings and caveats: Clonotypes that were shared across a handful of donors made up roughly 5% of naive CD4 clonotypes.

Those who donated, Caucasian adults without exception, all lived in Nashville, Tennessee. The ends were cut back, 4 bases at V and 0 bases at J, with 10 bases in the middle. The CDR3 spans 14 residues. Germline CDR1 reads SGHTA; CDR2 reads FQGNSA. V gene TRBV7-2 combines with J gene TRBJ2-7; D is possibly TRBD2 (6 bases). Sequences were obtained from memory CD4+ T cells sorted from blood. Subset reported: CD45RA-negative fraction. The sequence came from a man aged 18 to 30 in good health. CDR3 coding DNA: TGTGCCAGCAGCTATGCGGGATACTCCTACGAGCAGTACTTC. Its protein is CASSYAGYSYEQYF.